This T cell receptor (beta chain) was documented in a study of sequential checkpoint blockade in melanoma. Points from the study as a whole: Patients with week-13 increases in T-cell fraction and clonality benefited about 30 times more often.

At least ten counts were recorded for this clone. The antigen is not known. Germline V gene data show CDR1 as SGHNT and CDR2 as YENEEA. The V end lost 5 bases, the J end lost 2 bases, and 13 bases lay between the germline ends. CDR3 length equals 14 residues. TCRdb's copy holds only in-frame clones and misses some; the assay was immunoSEQ multiplex PCR. Altogether roughly 4,000 clones are present, around 20% being singletons, with the ten largest covering about a fifth. Treatment in this sample: randomized to nivolumab then ipilimumab (arm A) or the reverse (arm B). The chain joins TRBV11-3 to TRBJ2-7; D possibly corresponds to TRBD1 (6 bases). The source of this sequence is a human patient with melanoma. Some clones in this sample may be carry-over from other donors' samples. The sample was tumor tissue (inferred from file names), taken from a patient given nivolumab and ipilimumab in sequence. The DNA for the CDR3 is TGTGCCAGCAGCCCCAGGGGCGGCCCCTACGAGCAGTACTTC. Its translation: CASSPRGGPYEQYF. Combining the CDR3 with reference TRBV11-3 and TRBJ2-7 gives the whole variable domain EAGVVQSPRYKIIEKKQPVAFWCNPISGHNTLYWYLQNLGQGPELLIRYENEEAVDDSQLPKDRFSAERLKGVDSTLKIQPAELGDSAVYLCASSPRGGPYEQYFGPGTRLTVT.